This T cell receptor (beta chain) was sequenced for a study of identical twins. TCRdb passed the 5' RACE reads through MiXCR, listing each CDR3 protein once. The profile shows around 1.7 million distinct CDR3 sequences, about 30% of them singletons. CDR1 is SEHNR and CDR2 is FQNEAQ in the germline V gene (reference sequence). This CDR3 comprises 18 residues. V gave up 2 bases and J gave up 8 bases, with 25 bases separating them. This clonotype was found a few times. The sequenced material came from cord blood. The V and J genes are TRBV7-9 and TRBJ2-1, with a possible D match to TRBD2 (7 bases). This sequence was found in a newborn girl in good health. CDR3 sequence: CASSLPPTRGAYVHEQFF. DNA for the CDR3: TGTGCCAGCAGCTTACCGCCGACTCGGGGGGCGTACGTCCATGAGCAGTTCTTC.